This T cell receptor (beta chain) derives from a study of identical twins. The V and J ends lost 1 base and 4 bases respectively, with 16 bases between them. Per germline, CDR1 SGHDN and CDR2 FVKESK. This CDR3 region has 16 residues. TCRdb recomputed calls from the 5' RACE reads with MiXCR, one row per CDR3 protein. Of fewer than 450,000 distinct CDR3 sequences listed, 9% to 10% were seen once; the top ten hold over 7%. This clonotype was counted many times. The chain links TRBV14 to TRBJ1-2; the D gene is possibly TRBD1 (5 bases). This TCR was sampled from a woman aged 50 to 65 in good health. Sequencing was done on a sample of naive T cells sorted from blood. The chain's CDR3 is CASSQVGARDIYGYTF. The CDR3 DNA reads as TGTGCCAGCAGCCAAGTCGGAGCCAGGGATATCTATGGCTACACCTTC.